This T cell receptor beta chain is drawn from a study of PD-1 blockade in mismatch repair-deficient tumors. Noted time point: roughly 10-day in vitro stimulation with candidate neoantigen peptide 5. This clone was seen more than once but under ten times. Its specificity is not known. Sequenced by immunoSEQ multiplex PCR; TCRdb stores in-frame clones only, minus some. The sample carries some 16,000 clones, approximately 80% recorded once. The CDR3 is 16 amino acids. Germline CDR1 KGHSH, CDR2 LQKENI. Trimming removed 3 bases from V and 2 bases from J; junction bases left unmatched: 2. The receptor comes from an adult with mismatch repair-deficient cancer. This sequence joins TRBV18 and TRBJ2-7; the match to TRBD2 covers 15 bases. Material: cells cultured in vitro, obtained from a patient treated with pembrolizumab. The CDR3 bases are TGTGCCAGCTCACCTTGGACTAGCGGGAGGGCCTACGAGCAGTACTTC. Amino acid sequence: CASSPWTSGRAYEQYF.